The TCR beta chain under discussion was sequenced for a study of control samples from healthy donors and cancer patients. The CDR3 covers 15 residues. Trimming removed 0 bases from V and 4 bases from J, with 10 bases in between. Germline V lookup: CDR1 SGHNT, CDR2 YYREEE (reference sequence). TCRdb keeps only in-frame clones here, not all; method: immunoSEQ multiplex PCR. The repertoire has under 150,000 clones, 80% to 90% of them found once; the top ten carry about 8.7%. The V call is TRBV5-4, the J call TRBJ2-2; unclear D gene. Sequencing used blood. The clonotype comes from a man aged 35-49 years in good health. CDR3 nucleotide sequence: TGTGCCAGCAGCTTGGATTTCGCCCGCACCGGGGAGCTGTTTTTT. Translating it yields CASSLDFARTGELFF. The variable domain in full, with the rest retrieved from reference TRBV5-4 and TRBJ2-2, is ETGVTQSPTHLIKTRGQQVTLRCSSQSGHNTVSWYQQALGQGPQFIFQYYREEENGRGNFPPRFSGLQFPNYSSELNVNALELDDSALYLCASSLDFARTGELFFGEGSRLTVL.